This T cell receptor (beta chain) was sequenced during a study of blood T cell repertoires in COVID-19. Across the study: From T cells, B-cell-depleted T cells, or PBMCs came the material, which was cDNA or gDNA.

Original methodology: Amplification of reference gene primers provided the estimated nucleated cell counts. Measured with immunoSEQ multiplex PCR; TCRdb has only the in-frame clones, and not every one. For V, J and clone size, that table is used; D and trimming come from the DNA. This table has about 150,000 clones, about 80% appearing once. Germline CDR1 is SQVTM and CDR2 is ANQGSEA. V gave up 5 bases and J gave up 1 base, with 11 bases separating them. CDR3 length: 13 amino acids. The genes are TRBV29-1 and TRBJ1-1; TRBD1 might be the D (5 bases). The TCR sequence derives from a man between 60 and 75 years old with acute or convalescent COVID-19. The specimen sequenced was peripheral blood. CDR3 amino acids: CSVRGGPNTEAFF. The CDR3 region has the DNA TGCAGCGTTAGGGGTGGGCCGAACACTGAAGCTTTCTTT.